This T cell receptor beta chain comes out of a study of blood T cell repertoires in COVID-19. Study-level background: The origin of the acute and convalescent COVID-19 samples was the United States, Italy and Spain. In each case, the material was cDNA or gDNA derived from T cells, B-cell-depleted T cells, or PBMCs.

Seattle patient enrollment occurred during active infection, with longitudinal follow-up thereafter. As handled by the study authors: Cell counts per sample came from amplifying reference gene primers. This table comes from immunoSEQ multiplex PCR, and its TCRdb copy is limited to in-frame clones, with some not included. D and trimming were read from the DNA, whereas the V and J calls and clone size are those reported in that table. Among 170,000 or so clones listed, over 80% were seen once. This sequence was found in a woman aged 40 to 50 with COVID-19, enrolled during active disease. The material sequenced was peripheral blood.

The CDR3 protein is CASSAMGDSKAQYF. Here the CDR3 DNA reads TGTGCCAGCAGCGCCATGGGAGACTCCAAGGCCCAGTACTTC. J is TRBJ2-5 and V is TRBV6-6; TRBD2 might be the D (5 bases). The CDR3 has 14 residues. Germline CDR1 MNHNY, CDR2 SVGAGI (reference sequence). Trimming shortened V by 6 bases and J by 9 bases, and 20 bases separated the two germline ends.